This entry lists 13 T cell receptor beta chains sequenced from one sample in a study of CD8+ T cells in alopecia areata. Once RNA had been extracted, it was reverse transcribed into cDNA to act as the sequencing template. Some clones are missing from TCRdb's copy, which holds only in-frame ones; the method was immunoSEQ multiplex PCR. The repertoire holds 150,000 or so clones, with about three fifths as singletons. This sample comprised CD4+ T cells sorted from blood, obtained at week 0. The receptor set was obtained from a human donor with alopecia areata.

The chain is built from TRBV28 and TRBJ1-6; 9 bases match TRBD1. The CDR3 has 14 residues. V gave up 4 bases and J gave up 9 bases; unmatched junction bases: 4. The germline V gene has CDR1 MDHEN and CDR2 SYDVKM. The CDR3 region has the DNA TGTGCCAGCAGTTCCGGACAGGGGAGTTCACCCCTCCACTTT. Translation gives CASSSGQGSSPLHF.

V usage is TRBV27 and J usage is TRBJ1-5; D may be TRBD1 (5 bases). Germline values: CDR1 MNHEY, CDR2 SMNVEV (reference sequence). This CDR3 has 13 residues. V shed 4 bases and J shed 7 bases, with 11 bases lying between them. This CDR3 is CASSSGWGQPQHF. CDR3 sequence (DNA): TGTGCCAGCAGTTCAGGGTGGGGGCAGCCCCAGCATTTT.

V gene TRBV7-9 combines with J gene TRBJ1-1; the D is unclear. CDR1 SEHNR and CDR2 FQNEAQ come from the germline V gene (reference sequence). Trimming took 4 bases from V and 1 from J, leaving 10 bases between them. The CDR3 consists of 14 residues. CDR3 nucleotides: TGTGCCAGCAGCTACCGGACGGGGAACACTGAAGCTTTCTTT. Translating it yields CASSYRTGNTEAFF.

V and J are TRBV9 and TRBJ2-1; D remains unclear. V lost 0 bases to trimming and J lost 9 bases, with 16 bases between them. The CDR3 is 15 amino acids. Germline loops: CDR1 SGDLS, CDR2 YYNGEE. For the CDR3, the DNA is TGTGCCAGCAGCGTAGTGGAGATCCCTGCAGGTGAGCAGTTCTTC. Translation: CASSVVEIPAGEQFF.

The rearrangement joins TRBV5-1 to TRBJ2-5; the D is unclear. The germline gives CDR1 SGHRS, CDR2 YFSETQ. V was clipped by 4 bases and J by 2 bases, with 12 bases between them. CDR3 size: 14 residues. The CDR3 spells CASSNPHNQETQYF. Here the CDR3 DNA reads TGCGCCAGCAGCAACCCTCACAATCAAGAGACCCAGTACTTC.

This clone was counted between two and nine times. The V call is TRBV14, the J call TRBJ1-2; TRBD1 matches 7 bases. With 4 bases clipped from V and 2 bases from J, the junction kept 1 base outside the gene matches. Germline V gene lookup returns CDR1 SGHDN and CDR2 FVKESK. The CDR3 totals 13 residues. The CDR3 coding sequence is TGTGCCAGCAGCCGGGGACAGAACTATGGCTACACCTTC. This translates into CASSRGQNYGYTF.

The rearrangement links TRBV5-8 to TRBJ2-5, with a tentative D call TRBD1 (5 bases). With the DNA end fitting TRBJ2-7 better, the J assignment may be wrong. This CDR3 contains 15 residues. The germline V gene has CDR1 SGHTS and CDR2 YDEGEE. The CDR3 loop reads CASSPWRRADYEQYF. CDR3 nucleotides: TGTGCCAGCAGCCCGTGGCGCAGGGCCGACTACGAGCAGTACTTC.

This clone was seen more than once but under ten times. The V call is TRBV5-6, the J call TRBJ1-5; D not certain. CDR3 length: 11 residues. Germline CDR1 and CDR2: SGHDT and YYEEEE. Trimming pared 5 bases from V and 12 bases from J, leaving 12 bases between. This CDR3 is CASRALGNQHF. The CDR3 bases are TGTGCCAGCAGGGCCCTGGGCAACCAGCATTTT. Drawing the rest from reference TRBV5-6 and TRBJ1-5, the complete variable domain is DAGVTQSPTHLIKTRGQQVTLRCSPKSGHDTVSWYQQALGQGPQFIFQYYEEEERQRGNFPDRFSGHQFPNYSSELNVNALLLGDSALYLCASRALGNQHFGDGTRLSIL.

V usage is TRBV5-1 and J usage is TRBJ2-1; D may be TRBD1 (6 bases). Trimming took 9 bases from V and 5 from J, leaving 18 bases between them. This CDR3 is built from 14 residues. Germline V gives CDR1 SGHRS, CDR2 YFSETQ. The CDR3 spells CATRGRLADNEQFF. In DNA, the CDR3 is TGCGCCACCAGGGGCCGATTGGCCGACAATGAGCAGTTCTTC.

With respect to this clone: Distinct nucleotide sequences in the sample also encode this CDR3. This chain links TRBV5-1 with TRBJ1-2; TRBD1 matches 7 bases. CDR3 length equals 14 residues. Trimming removed 3 bases from V and 0 bases from J; junction bases left unmatched: 2. Looked up from germline, CDR1 is SGHRS and CDR2 is YFSETQ. CDR3 in amino acids: CASSSGTANYGYTF. Here the CDR3 DNA reads TGCGCCAGCAGCTCTGGGACAGCTAACTATGGCTACACCTTC.

This clone was observed a few times. The chain links TRBV23-1 to TRBJ2-5; D is undetermined. TRBV23-1 belongs to the ORF category, with a function that is uncertain. V was cut by 5 bases and J by 5 bases, with 15 bases left in between. This CDR3 has 14 residues. This CDR3 reads CASSFHFPRETQYF. The CDR3 DNA sequence: TGCGCCAGCAGTTTCCACTTTCCCCGGGAGACCCAGTACTTC.

The chain uses TRBV7-9 and TRBJ1-6; no clear D gene. CDR1 is SEHNR and CDR2 is FQNEAQ in the germline V gene (reference sequence). Trimming took 1 base from V and 6 from J, leaving 10 bases between them. This CDR3 comprises 15 residues. This CDR3 reads CASSLGQTGNSPLHF. The CDR3 DNA reads TGTGCCAGCAGCTTAGGCCAGACTGGTAATTCACCCCTCCACTTT.

This clone was seen a few times. V is TRBV9 and J is TRBJ2-7; TRBD1 matches 10 bases. Germline V lookup: CDR1 SGDLS, CDR2 YYNGEE. V lost 0 bases, J lost 5 bases, and 5 bases stayed unmatched. The CDR3 extends over 15 amino acids. The CDR3 nucleotides read TGTGCCAGCAGCGTAGCTGGGGACAGGGGAGACGAGCAGTACTTC. Protein sequence: CASSVAGDRGDEQYF.